This T cell receptor beta chain stems from a study of blood T cells in healthy people across ages. Concerning this clonotype itself: Its antigen is unknown. A junction end diverges from the germline sequence, so it may reflect a read error.

The CDR3 contains 14 residues. Germline values: CDR1 MNHEY, CDR2 SVGAGI. General study points: Bulk PBMC profiling left naive and antigen-experienced comparisons inconclusive.

Through a sample-barcoded 5' primer and a J-beta primer mix, a second PCR was run for roughly 7 to 12 cycles. TCRdb analysed the 5' RACE reads with MiXCR anew, one entry per CDR3 protein. Here the sample spans about 640,000 distinct CDR3 sequences, roughly 58% being singletons. This chain connects TRBV6-5 to TRBJ2-3; possibly TRBD2 for D (7 bases). This receptor was taken from a man in his fifties or sixties in good health. Sequencing input: blood. The CDR3 loop is CASRKGGGSDTRYF. The CDR3 DNA is TGTGCCAGCAGGAAAGGGGGGGGCTCAGATACGCGGTATTTT.